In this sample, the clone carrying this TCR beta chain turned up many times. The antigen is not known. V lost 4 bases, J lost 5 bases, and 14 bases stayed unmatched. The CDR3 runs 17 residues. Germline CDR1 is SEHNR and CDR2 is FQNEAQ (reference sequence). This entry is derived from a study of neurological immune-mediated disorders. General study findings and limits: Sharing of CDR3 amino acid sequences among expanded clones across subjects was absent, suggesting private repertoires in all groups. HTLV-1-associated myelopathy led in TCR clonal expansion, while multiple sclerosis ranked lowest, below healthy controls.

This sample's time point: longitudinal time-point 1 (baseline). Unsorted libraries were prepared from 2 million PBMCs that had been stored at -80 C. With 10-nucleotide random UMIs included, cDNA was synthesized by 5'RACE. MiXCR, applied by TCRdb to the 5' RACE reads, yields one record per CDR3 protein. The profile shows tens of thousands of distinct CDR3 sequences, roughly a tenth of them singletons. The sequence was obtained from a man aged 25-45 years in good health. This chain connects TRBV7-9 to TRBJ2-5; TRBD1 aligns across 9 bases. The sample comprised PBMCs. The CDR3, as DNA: TGTGCCAGCAGCTCAAGGACAGGGGTACAGTCCACGGAGACCCAGTACTTC. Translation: CASSSRTGVQSTETQYF.